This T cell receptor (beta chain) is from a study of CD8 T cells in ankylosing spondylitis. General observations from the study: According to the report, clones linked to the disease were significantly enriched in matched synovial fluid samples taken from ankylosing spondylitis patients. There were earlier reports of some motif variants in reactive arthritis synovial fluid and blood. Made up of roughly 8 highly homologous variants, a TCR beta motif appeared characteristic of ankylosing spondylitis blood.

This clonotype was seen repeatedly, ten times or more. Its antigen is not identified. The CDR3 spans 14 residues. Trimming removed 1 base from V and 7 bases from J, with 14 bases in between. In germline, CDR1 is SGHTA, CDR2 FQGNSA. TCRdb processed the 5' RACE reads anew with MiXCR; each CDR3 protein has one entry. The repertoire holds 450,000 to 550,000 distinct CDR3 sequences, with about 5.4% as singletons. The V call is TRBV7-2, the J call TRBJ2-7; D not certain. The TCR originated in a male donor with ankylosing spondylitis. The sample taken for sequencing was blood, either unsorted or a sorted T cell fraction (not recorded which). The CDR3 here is CASSLGSQVFEQYF. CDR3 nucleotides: TGTGCCAGCAGCTTAGGGTCGCAAGTCTTTGAGCAGTACTTC. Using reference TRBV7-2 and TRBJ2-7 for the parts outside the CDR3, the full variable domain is GAGVSQSPSNKVTEKGKDVELRCDPISGHTALYWYRQSLGQGLEFLIYFQGNSAPDKSGLPSDRFSAERTGGSVSTLTIQRTQQEDSAVYLCASSLGSQVFEQYFGPGTRLTVT.